This T cell receptor beta chain stems from a study of OX40 agonist ivuxolimab in advanced cancers. About the research overall: The diagnoses of dose-escalation patients were hepatocellular carcinoma, melanoma, renal cell or head and neck cancer. The group had a mean age of approximately 60 years, ranged from about 23 to 85, and was 80% to 90% male.

The method was immunoSEQ multiplex PCR; TCRdb's version includes in-frame clones alone and lacks a portion of them. The sample carries 40,000 to 55,000 clones, about four fifths recorded once. Overall study results and limits: With doses of 0.1-3.0 mg/kg, partial responders showed among the lowest clonal expansion. Low normalized T-cell clonal expansion was additionally recorded for some nonresponders.

Worth noting for this clone: The antigen is undetermined.

The CDR3 sequence is 12 residues long. The ends lost 4 bases at V and 5 bases at J; junction bases unmatched: 1. Germline-derived CDR1 and CDR2 are SGHTA and FQGNSA. The specimen comprised CD4+ or CD8+ T cells sorted from blood, sampled in a trial of the OX40 agonist ivuxolimab. The chain is built from TRBV7-2 and TRBJ1-2; the match to TRBD1 covers 7 bases. The source is an adult with an advanced solid tumor such as melanoma, head and neck, liver or kidney cancer. The CDR3 DNA reads TGTGCCAGCAGCTCACAGGGGTATGGCTACACCTTC. It yields the protein CASSSQGYGYTF.